This T cell receptor beta chain derives from a study of cytomegalovirus exposure and HLA in healthy donors. Study-level information: Prior work identified 95 million to 120 million unique TCR beta sequences in roughly 190 million T cells. An early data release held some 89 million unique TCRs from HLA-typed donors.

Study-level findings and limits: Researchers left out some V segments, among them TRBV6-2 and TRBV6-3, as indistinguishable. In an earlier analysis, in about 530 donors, most V segments appeared productive either ~87% or ~30% of the time.

The CDR3 loop spans 15 amino acids. Germline loops: CDR1 SGHTA, CDR2 FQGNSA. V was shortened by 4 bases and J by 8 bases, with 20 bases between the two germline ends. In regard to this clone: Its antigen remains unknown.

Primers: 60 Vbeta forward and 13 Jbeta reverse. Sequencing used immunoSEQ multiplex PCR; TCRdb keeps in-frame clones, though not all of them. The table has about 110,000 clones, over 60% seen once. The sample taken for sequencing was PBMCs. The receptor's source is a female donor in good health and CMV-seropositive. The J gene is TRBJ1-2, the V gene TRBV7-2; D call uncertain. CDR3 coding DNA: TGTGCCAGCAGCTCCCCACCCAGGAACGTGTGGGGCTACACCTTC. The encoded protein is CASSSPPRNVWGYTF.